Listed here is a single T cell receptor (beta chain). No antigen is known for it. No per-base quality is available; no much larger clone lies one base away. This record belongs to a study of control samples from healthy donors and cancer patients (dated by TCRdb to 2020 to 2021). Libraries were constructed by the immunoSEQ multiplex PCR assay. TCRdb re-hosts the immuneACCESS table, in-frame sequences only. Its copies lack some clones; in the studies checked, an unresolved V gene accounts for under half of them, and the cause for the rest is not known. For this sample there are around 200,000 clones; 90% to 95% appear just once. The ten largest account for more than 1.4% of the sample. Taken from the germline V gene, the CDR1 and CDR2 loops are ENHRY and SYGVKD. V gives up 8 bases and J gives up 1 base, and the segment between their germline ends measures 8 bases. Inclusive of the bounding cysteine and phenylalanine, the CDR3 is 13 residues long. Only CDR3 DNA remains: 39 bases, in frame from the first base.

The rearranged segments are TRBV10-3 and TRBJ2-2; the best D guess is TRBD1, with 5 bases matching. The receptor comes from a man between 18 and 29 years old in good health. Sequenced input: blood. CDR3 sequence: CAIGRVNTGELFF. The sequence in DNA is TGTGCCATCGGCAGGGTGAACACCGGGGAGCTGTTTTTT.